Below are 26 T cell receptor beta chains sequenced from a single sample in a study of regulatory T cells in long-lasting Graves disease. Combining iRepertoire HTBI primers with Arm-PCR of CDR3 regions, the authors built TCR beta libraries. One entry per CDR3 protein results from TCRdb running MiXCR on the multiplex PCR reads. The sample has some 500,000 distinct CDR3 sequences; roughly a sixth are singletons. Time point noted: newly diagnosed GD, antithyroid drugs for less than 3 months. Following extraction of RNA from PBMCs, that RNA was used to make the TCR library. This same sample was also part of a study on T cells in Graves' hyperthyroidism and ophthalmopathy.

Source: peripheral blood mononuclear cells (PBMCs), taken at new diagnosis, from a patient treated with antithyroid drugs. All receptors derive from a woman aged 35-65 years with Graves disease.

CDR3 region: CASSDRLGSNQPQHF. CDR3 DNA: TGTGCCAGCAGTGATCGGTTAGGGAGCAATCAGCCCCAGCATTTT. This chain connects TRBV6-1 to TRBJ1-5; D gene ambiguous. Trimming shortened V by 3 bases and J by 1 base, and 10 bases separated the two germline ends. The CDR3 loop spans 15 amino acids. CDR1 MNHNS and CDR2 SASEGT come from the germline V gene.

There are a few counts of this clonotype. This chain links TRBV6-2 or TRBV6-3 with TRBJ2-7, with D perhaps matching TRBD1 (6 bases). Per germline, CDR1 MNHEY and CDR2 SVGEGT. The CDR3 is 13 residues long. Trimming left V 5 bases short and J 2 bases short, with 10 bases between. CDR3 DNA sequence: TGTGCCAGCAGTGACAGGCTGACCTACGAGCAGTACTTC. It specifies CASSDRLTYEQYF.

This CDR3 reads CASSPQGVTGNTIYF. CDR3 DNA sequence: TGTGCCAGCTCACCACAGGGAGTAACTGGAAACACCATATATTTT. The rearrangement links TRBV18 to TRBJ1-3; D is undetermined. CDR1 KGHSH and CDR2 LQKENI come from the germline V gene. This CDR3 has 15 residues. The V and J ends lost 1 base and 2 bases respectively, with 9 bases between them.

The chain joins TRBV19 to TRBJ1-3; D uncertain. This CDR3 is built from 16 residues. V gave up 5 bases and J gave up 0 bases, with 14 bases separating them. Germline CDR1 is LNHDA and CDR2 is SQIVND (reference sequence). CDR3 DNA: TGTGCCAGTAGTTTCCCGGGCGGGAGCTCTGGAAACACCATATATTTT. Amino acids: CASSFPGGSSGNTIYF.

The CDR3 sequence is CASSFGPAPSPLHF. CDR3 DNA sequence: TGTGCCAGCAGCTTTGGGCCGGCCCCTTCACCCCTCCACTTT. The genes are TRBV5-5 and TRBJ1-6; no clear D. Trimming shortened V by 2 bases and J by 9 bases, and 12 bases separated the two germline ends. This CDR3 has 14 residues. CDR1 is SGHKS and CDR2 is YYEKEE in the germline V gene (reference sequence).

In its sample, this clonotype was seen a few times. This chain uses TRBV2 with TRBJ2-6; 9 positions agree with TRBD1. Germline loops: CDR1 SNHLY, CDR2 FYNNEI. J was trimmed by 4 bases and V by 10 bases; bases with no gene match: 8. The CDR3 extends over 15 amino acids. The CDR3 DNA is TGTGCCACCCGGGACAGGGTTGCCGGGGCCAACGTCCTGACTTTC. Translated, it gives CATRDRVAGANVLTF.

This clonotype was seen repeatedly, ten times or more. This chain uses TRBV12-3 or TRBV12-4 with TRBJ1-2, with 8 bases aligning to TRBD1. The CDR3 is 14 residues long. J lost 7 bases, V lost 6 bases, and 10 bases had no gene match. The CDR3 is CASRRTGLGSGYTF. CDR3 DNA sequence: TGTGCCAGCAGACGGACAGGGTTGGGTAGTGGCTACACCTTC.

The chain joins TRBV4-1 to TRBJ1-5; 7 nucleotides match TRBD1. The V and J ends lost 2 bases and 4 bases, in that order; junction bases with no gene match: 8. CDR1 MGHRA and CDR2 YSYEKL come from the germline V gene. There are 16 residues in the CDR3. The CDR3 sequence is CASSQFGQELNQPQHF. CDR3 nucleotides: TGCGCCAGCAGCCAATTTGGACAGGAGCTTAATCAGCCCCAGCATTTT.

This clonotype has at least ten counts. The V call is TRBV5-1, the J call TRBJ2-1; D assignment may be TRBD1 or TRBD2 (6 bases each). This CDR3 comprises 15 residues. V was cut by 1 base and J by 7 bases, with 15 bases left in between. Germline assignment: CDR1 SGHRS and CDR2 YFSETQ. The CDR3 nucleotides are TGCGCCAGCAGCTTGTGGGGGGCGGAAGGGAATGAGCAGTTCTTC. Amino acids: CASSLWGAEGNEQFF.

V and J are TRBV5-4 and TRBJ2-1; D gene unclear. CDR1 is SGHNT and CDR2 is YYREEE in the germline V gene (reference sequence). V gave up 2 bases and J gave up 0 bases, with 9 bases separating them. The CDR3 consists of 15 residues. The CDR3 sequence is CASSLTANSYNEQFF. CDR3 nucleotides: TGTGCCAGCAGCTTAACCGCTAACTCCTACAATGAGCAGTTCTTC. The whole variable domain, remainder taken from reference TRBV5-4 and TRBJ2-1, is ETGVTQSPTHLIKTRGQQVTLRCSSQSGHNTVSWYQQALGQGPQFIFQYYREEENGRGNFPPRFSGLQFPNYSSELNVNALELDDSALYLCASSLTANSYNEQFFGPGTRLTVL.

This clonotype was recorded at least ten times. The rearrangement joins TRBV7-3 to TRBJ1-5; D might be TRBD1 (6 bases). CDR3 length: 19 amino acids. Per germline, CDR1 SGHTA and CDR2 FQGTGA. Trimming pared 5 bases from V and 2 bases from J, leaving 25 bases between. The CDR3 nucleotides read TGTGCCAGCAGCAACCGCCCGATTCAACAGACAGGCGGCAATCAGCCCCAGCATTTT. Its translation is CASSNRPIQQTGGNQPQHF.

Notes on this clonotype: Just one base apart from a much larger clone, this may be a read error. The J gene is TRBJ2-3, the V gene TRBV5-1; D might be TRBD1 (6 bases). Germline V lookup: CDR1 SGHRS, CDR2 YFSETQ. The CDR3 runs to 14 residues. The CDR3 loop is CPSSLQGFTDTQYF. CDR3 nucleotide sequence: TGCCCCAGCAGCTTACAGGGTTTCACAGATACGCAGTATTTT.

This clonotype has a count of ten or more. V gene TRBV6-1 combines with J gene TRBJ2-5, with 9 positions matching TRBD2. The V gene's germline CDR1 is MNHNS and CDR2 SASEGT. Unmatched junction bases numbered 15, after V lost 5 bases and J lost 5 bases. This CDR3 contains 17 residues. CDR3 sequence: CASSNHPGGGGGETQYF. The CDR3 nucleotides are TGTGCCAGCAGTAACCACCCTGGCGGGGGGGGCGGTGAGACCCAGTACTTC.

The chain links TRBV12-3 or TRBV12-4 to TRBJ1-5; D is perhaps TRBD1 (5 bases). V lost 5 bases and J 7 bases, leaving 12 bases between the germline ends. The CDR3 spans 13 residues. CDR3 sequence: CASSGTSGQPQHF. The CDR3 coding sequence is TGTGCCAGCAGTGGGACCTCGGGCCAGCCCCAGCATTTT.

This clonotype was detected many times. The chain joins TRBV2 to TRBJ2-1; 11 nucleotides agree with TRBD2. The CDR3 is made up of 15 amino acids. CDR1 and CDR2 from the germline V gene are SNHLY and FYNNEI. V dropped 2 bases and J dropped 3; count of bases not matched to a gene: 0. This CDR3 reads CASSELAGGYNEQFF. In DNA, the CDR3 is TGTGCCAGCAGTGAACTAGCGGGGGGCTACAATGAGCAGTTCTTC.

Of note for this clonotype: The germline gene is not matched at one end of the junction; a read error may be the cause. The CDR3: CASGLQTGGSNRPQHF. As DNA, the CDR3 is TGTGCTAGTGGTCTACAAACAGGGGGTAGCAATCGGCCCCAGCATTTT. The chain employs TRBV12-5 and TRBJ1-5, with TRBD1 matching over 8 bases. Germline-derived CDR1 and CDR2 are LGHNT and FRNRAP. The CDR3 loop spans 16 amino acids.

This clonotype was observed many times. DNA for the CDR3: TGTGCCAGCAGCCCCGAATTGAACACTGAAGCTTTCTTT. Translating it yields CASSPELNTEAFF. The chain carries TRBV18 and TRBJ1-1; D gene uncertain. Germline lookup yields CDR1 KGHSH and CDR2 LQKENI. V lost 8 bases to trimming and J lost 0 bases, with 10 bases between them. The CDR3 runs to 13 residues.

This rearrangement joins TRBV19 to TRBJ2-5, with D perhaps TRBD1 (5 bases). This CDR3 contains 14 residues. V shed 9 bases and J shed 4 bases, with 18 bases lying between them. The germline V gene has CDR1 LNHDA and CDR2 SQIVND (reference sequence). CDR3 coding DNA: TGTGCCAGGACCCACCAGGGTTTTGGAGAGACCCAGTACTTC. Its protein is CARTHQGFGETQYF. Based on the CDR3 plus reference TRBV19 and TRBJ2-5, the full variable domain is DGGITQSPKYLFRKEGQNVTLSCEQNLNHDAMYWYRQDPGQGLRLIYYSQIVNDFQKGDIAEGYSVSREKKESFPLTVTSAQKNPTAFYLCARTHQGFGETQYFGPGTRLLVL.

This clonotype was seen ten or more times. One junction end does not reproduce the germline sequence, and a read error may be involved. V usage is TRBV2 and J usage is TRBJ2-3; D gene unclear. The CDR3 has 14 residues. The V gene's germline CDR1 is SNHLY and CDR2 FYNNEI. For the CDR3, the DNA is TGTGCCAGCACCTCCGGGCCCCACACAGATATGCAGTATTTT. Translating gives CASTSGPHTDMQYF.

The rearrangement joins TRBV6-9 to TRBJ1-1; D not certain. CDR1 is MNHGY and CDR2 is SVAAGI in the germline V gene. The length of the CDR3 is 14 residues. The germline V and J ends were trimmed by 0 bases and 3 bases, with 8 bases remaining between them. This CDR3 reads CASSYSGWDTEAFF. The CDR3 nucleotides are TGTGCCAGCAGTTATTCAGGGTGGGACACTGAAGCTTTCTTT.

The V call is TRBV14, the J call TRBJ1-1; 9 positions match TRBD1. The germline V gene has CDR1 SGHDN and CDR2 FVKESK. The CDR3 length is 17 residues. V dropped 2 bases and J dropped 0; count of bases not matched to a gene: 7. The CDR3 spells CASSQSGTGYMNTEAFF. DNA for the CDR3: TGTGCCAGCAGCCAAAGCGGGACAGGGTACATGAACACTGAAGCTTTCTTT.

For this clonotype: A far larger clone is one nucleotide away, so this likely arose from a read error. The V call is TRBV18, the J call TRBJ2-1; D perhaps matches TRBD1 (6 bases). V lost 3 bases and J 10 bases, leaving 16 bases between the germline ends. The germline CDR1 and CDR2 sequences are KGHSH and LQKENI. This CDR3 has 14 residues. In nucleotides, the CDR3 is TGTGCCAGCTCACCGACCAGGGGCACCTACGAGCAGTTCTTC. Its protein product is CASSPTRGTYEQFF.

This clonotype has a handful of counts. The J gene is TRBJ1-2, the V gene TRBV15, with 10 bases lining up with TRBD1. There are 14 residues in the CDR3. Germline V gives CDR1 LNHNV, CDR2 YYDKDF (reference sequence). V was clipped by 7 bases and J by 7 bases; unmatched bases: 9. CDR3 in amino acids: CATTTGTGVSGYTF. The DNA of the CDR3 is TGTGCCACCACAACTGGGACAGGGGTTAGTGGCTACACCTTC. Variable domain in full (rest from reference TRBV15 and TRBJ1-2): DAMVIQNPRYQVTQFGKPVTLSCSQTLNHNVMYWYQQKSSQAPKLLFHYYDKDFNNEADTPDNFQSRRPNTSFCFLDIRSPGLGDTAMYLCATTTGTGVSGYTFGSGTRLTVV.

This clonotype was found many times. The chain links TRBV2 to TRBJ1-1; TRBD1 agrees at 7 bases. The CDR3 runs to 13 residues. V shed 6 bases, J shed 5 bases, and the junction held 6 bases outside the gene matches. Germline values: CDR1 SNHLY, CDR2 FYNNEI. The CDR3 DNA sequence: TGTGCCAGCAGGCCGACAGGGCGAACTGAAGCTTTCTTT. This gives the protein CASRPTGRTEAFF.

This chain uses TRBV20-1 with TRBJ1-3; D is unresolved. CDR1 is DFQATT and CDR2 is SNEGSKA in the germline V gene (reference sequence). V was shortened by 3 bases and J by 5 bases, with 11 bases between the two germline ends. The CDR3 loop spans 13 amino acids. CDR3 region: CSASGFGRNTIYF. The CDR3 region has the DNA TGCAGTGCTAGCGGTTTCGGGAGAAACACCATATATTTT.

This clonotype showed up many times. This chain uses TRBV3-1 with TRBJ1-5; D is unclear. The CDR3 is 15 amino acids. CDR1 is LGHDT, CDR2 YNNKEL, per germline (reference sequence). V was trimmed by 4 bases and J by 2 bases, leaving 12 bases between them. CDR3 sequence: CASSPIMDGNQPQHF. The CDR3 nucleotides read TGTGCCAGCAGCCCTATTATGGACGGCAATCAGCCCCAGCATTTT.